Listed here are 26 T cell receptor beta chains from one sample, sequenced in a study of cytomegalovirus exposure and HLA in healthy donors. Data came from immunoSEQ multiplex PCR; TCRdb stores just in-frame clones and leaves some out. The sample contains under 350,000 clones, approximately 83% of which appear only once. Material: PBMCs. These receptors were obtained from a woman younger than 30 in good health and CMV-seronegative.

The rearrangement links TRBV9 to TRBJ1-5; D might be TRBD1 (5 bases). Germline V gives CDR1 SGDLS, CDR2 YYNGEE. The CDR3 has 17 amino acids. Trimming stripped 7 bases from V and 0 bases from J, with 20 bases between. The CDR3 DNA follows: TGTGCCAGCGGGGCAGACGCCTCCGATTATAGCAATCAGCCCCAGCATTTT. It translates to CASGADASDYSNQPQHF.

The chain recombines TRBV19 with TRBJ2-5, with a tentative D call TRBD2 (5 bases). The V end lost 0 bases, the J end lost 6 bases, and 8 bases lay between the germline ends. Germline V gene lookup returns CDR1 LNHDA and CDR2 SQIVND (reference sequence). CDR3 length: 13 amino acids. CDR3 sequence reads: CASSIDREKTQYF. DNA for the CDR3: TGTGCCAGTAGTATAGACCGGGAAAAGACCCAGTACTTC.

The chain couples TRBV19 to TRBJ1-3; D unresolved. Germline values: CDR1 LNHDA, CDR2 SQIVND (reference sequence). This CDR3 has 15 residues. V was cut by 2 bases and J by 3 bases, with 11 bases left in between. DNA for the CDR3: TGTGCCAGTAGTATACGGAGAGCTGGTGGAAACACCATATATTTT. As protein: CASSIRRAGGNTIYF.

Notes on this clone: In the same sample, other DNA sequences code for this CDR3. The J gene is TRBJ1-2, the V gene TRBV6-1; TRBD1 agrees at 8 bases. The ends lost 6 bases at V and 7 bases at J; junction bases unmatched: 10. The germline V gene has CDR1 MNHNS and CDR2 SASEGT. There are 14 residues in the CDR3. As DNA, the CDR3 is TGTGCCAGCAGCGCTTCAGGGGGCGGAGGTGGCTACACCTTC. Encoded protein: CASSASGGGGGYTF.

This chain uses TRBV5-1 with TRBJ2-1, with 7 bases fitting TRBD2. The CDR3 has 14 amino acids. V shed 3 bases and J 6 bases; nucleotides not matched to a gene: 6. The germline V gene has CDR1 SGHRS and CDR2 YFSETQ. CDR3 amino acids: CASSYTRTSNEQFF. In DNA, the CDR3 is TGCGCCAGCAGCTACACTCGGACTAGCAATGAGCAGTTCTTC.

The V call is TRBV4-1, the J call TRBJ1-5, with 9 nucleotides matching TRBD1. The CDR3 is 16 amino acids. From germline, CDR1 is MGHRA and CDR2 YSYEKL. The trim removed 0 bases at V and 5 bases at J, leaving 5 bases unmatched. This chain's CDR3 is CASSQDPGTGYQPQHF. The CDR3 nucleotides read TGCGCCAGCAGCCAAGATCCCGGGACAGGGTATCAGCCCCAGCATTTT.

The V and J genes are TRBV5-1 and TRBJ2-2; 7 bases line up with TRBD2. The CDR3 is 16 amino acids. The V segment lost 2 bases and the J segment 4 bases; nucleotides outside the gene matches: 8. Germline V lookup: CDR1 SGHRS, CDR2 YFSETQ. The CDR3 sequence is CASSFRLASGTGELFF. The CDR3 DNA reads as TGCGCCAGCAGCTTTCGACTAGCCAGTGGCACCGGGGAGCTGTTTTTT.

The gene calls are TRBV19 and TRBJ1-2, with a tentative D call TRBD1 (5 bases). Trimming left V 1 base short and J 4 bases short, with 13 bases between. Germline values: CDR1 LNHDA, CDR2 SQIVND (reference sequence). The CDR3 extends over 15 amino acids. CDR3 sequence (DNA): TGTGCCAGTAGTATAGTGTACAGGACCTCCTATGGCTACACCTTC. It is translated as CASSIVYRTSYGYTF.

This chain joins TRBV21-1 and TRBJ2-7; the table names TRBD1, a call not compared with the DNA. TRBV21-1 is listed as a pseudogene. CDR3 length: 14 residues. CDR3 bases: TGTGCCAGCCTTTCGGGGACAGGGGGCAACGAGCAGTACTTC. Amino acid sequence: CASLSGTGGNEQYF.

The chain has TRBV28 and TRBJ1-2; 7 positions agree with TRBD1. Germline lookup yields CDR1 MDHEN and CDR2 SYDVKM. CDR3 length: 15 amino acids. Unmatched junction bases numbered 14, after V lost 5 bases and J lost 8 bases. CDR3 nucleotide sequence: TGTGCCAGCAGTACCAGACAGGGCGGCGGGCTCGGCTACACCTTC. Translating it yields CASSTRQGGGLGYTF.

This chain uses TRBV28 with TRBJ2-1, with 9 bases identical to TRBD2. J was trimmed by 7 bases and V by 3 bases; bases with no gene match: 7. The CDR3 has 15 residues. Per germline, CDR1 MDHEN and CDR2 SYDVKM. CDR3 sequence reads: CASSFYSGGRNEQFF. The CDR3 nucleotides read TGTGCCAGCAGTTTCTATAGCGGGGGACGAAATGAGCAGTTCTTC.

This clone appeared once. The V gene is TRBV4-2, the J gene TRBJ1-1; 7 bases map to TRBD1. The CDR3 is 17 amino acids. Germline values: CDR1 LGHNA, CDR2 YNFKEQ. Germline trimming cut 1 base from V and 1 base from J; bases unmatched to any gene: 9. The CDR3 sequence: CASSQVWGQRSNTEAFF. Here the CDR3 DNA reads TGTGCCAGCAGCCAAGTGTGGGGACAGAGATCGAACACTGAAGCTTTCTTT.

This clone has a single count. V and J are TRBV14 and TRBJ1-1; maybe TRBD1 (6 bases). V lost 1 base, J lost 1 base, and 13 bases lay in between. This CDR3 has 16 amino acids. The germline gives CDR1 SGHDN, CDR2 FVKESK. CDR3: CASSQVTVQGNTEAFF. DNA for the CDR3: TGTGCCAGCAGCCAAGTGACGGTACAGGGGAACACTGAAGCTTTCTTT.

The CDR3 reads CASSYAAGAAGYEQYF. In DNA form, the CDR3 reads TGTGCCAGCAGTTACGCGGCGGGGGCGGCCGGTTACGAGCAGTACTTC. This chain links TRBV6-6 with TRBJ2-7; D is perhaps TRBD2 (7 bases). CDR3 length equals 16 residues. Germline V CDR1 and CDR2: MNHNY, SVGAGI (reference sequence). Deletions cut 2 bases from V and 4 bases from J, with 18 bases between.

The V gene is TRBV30, the J gene TRBJ1-5, with a possible D match to TRBD1 (5 bases). V gave up 2 bases and J gave up 4 bases, with 15 bases separating them. This CDR3 has 15 amino acids. Germline CDR1 GTSNPN, CDR2 SVGIG (reference sequence). The CDR3 sequence: CAWSKGVGPNQPQHF. The CDR3 DNA reads as TGTGCCTGGAGTAAAGGGGTCGGACCTAATCAGCCCCAGCATTTT.

The rearrangement links TRBV7-9 to TRBJ1-2, with TRBD1 identical over 9 bases. The CDR3 totals 14 residues. The ends lost 5 bases at V and 8 bases at J; junction bases unmatched: 9. Germline V gene lookup returns CDR1 SEHNR and CDR2 FQNEAQ (reference sequence). CDR3: CASSRRDRVKGYTF. CDR3 sequence (DNA): TGTGCCAGCAGCCGTCGGGACAGGGTAAAGGGCTACACCTTC.

This clone was observed a single time. V and J are TRBV15 and TRBJ2-7, with unresolved D. The CDR3 length is 14 residues. Germline lookup yields CDR1 LNHNV and CDR2 YYDKDF (reference sequence). V gave up 2 bases and J gave up 3 bases, with 11 bases separating them. The CDR3, as DNA: TGTGCCACCAGCAGACGCGAACAGAGCTACGAGCAGTACTTC. As protein: CATSRREQSYEQYF. The full variable domain, rest sourced from reference TRBV15 and TRBJ2-7, is DAMVIQNPRYQVTQFGKPVTLSCSQTLNHNVMYWYQQKSSQAPKLLFHYYDKDFNNEADTPDNFQSRRPNTSFCFLDIRSPGLGDTAMYLCATSRREQSYEQYFGPGTRLTVT.

The chain is built from TRBV29-1 and TRBJ1-1; possible D gene TRBD1, 6 bases. The CDR3 totals 19 residues. The V and J ends lost 7 bases and 1 base respectively, with 31 bases between them. Germline values: CDR1 SQVTM, CDR2 ANQGSEA. In nucleotides, the CDR3 is TGCAGCGCTCTCCCACGCCTTGGGGGGGCGATACTAGCGAACACTGAAGCTTTCTTT. Amino acids: CSALPRLGGAILANTEAFF.

The J gene is TRBJ2-7, the V gene TRBV2, with 7 bases that match TRBD2. This CDR3 has 14 residues. J lost 5 bases, V lost 5 bases, and 9 bases had no gene match. Germline CDR1 and CDR2: SNHLY and FYNNEI. The CDR3 coding sequence is TGTGCCAGCAGTTCGCGACCCGGGGGGAACGAGCAGTACTTC. This translates into CASSSRPGGNEQYF.

This CDR3 is CASSPRTGRATNEKLFF. The CDR3 DNA follows: TGTGCCAGCTCACCCCGGACAGGGCGAGCAACTAATGAAAAACTGTTTTTT. This chain uses TRBV18 with TRBJ1-4, with TRBD1 matching 8 bases. The CDR3 is made up of 17 amino acids. Germline CDR1 is KGHSH and CDR2 is LQKENI. The trim removed 3 bases at V and 0 bases at J, leaving 6 bases unmatched. Variable domain in full (rest from reference TRBV18 and TRBJ1-4): NAGVMQNPRHLVRRRGQEARLRCSPMKGHSHVYWYRQLPEEGLKFMVYLQKENIIDESGMPKERFSAEFPKEGPSILRIQQVVRGDSAAYFCASSPRTGRATNEKLFFGSGTQLSVL.

V and J are TRBV5-1 and TRBJ2-7; 11 bases agree with TRBD1. The CDR3 runs 13 residues. V shed 8 bases, J shed 3 bases, and the junction held 4 bases outside the gene matches. CDR1 is SGHRS, CDR2 YFSETQ, per germline. CDR3 nucleotide sequence: TGCGCCAGTGGACAGGGGGCAAGCTACGAGCAGTACTTC. It codes for CASGQGASYEQYF. Looking up the rest from reference TRBV5-1 and TRBJ2-7 gives the full variable domain: KAGVTQTPRYLIKTRGQQVTLSCSPISGHRSVSWYQQTPGQGLQFLFEYFSETQRNKGNFPGRFSGRQFSNSRSEMNVSTLELGDSALYLCASGQGASYEQYFGPGTRLTVT.

V is TRBV27 and J is TRBJ2-2; perhaps TRBD2 as D (5 bases). The CDR3 covers 14 residues. Germline V gives CDR1 MNHEY, CDR2 SMNVEV (reference sequence). V was pared by 8 bases and J by 2 bases, with 12 bases between. The CDR3 bases are TGTGCCAGCGGAGGTCGGAAAAACACCGGGGAGCTGTTTTTT. The encoded protein is CASGGRKNTGELFF.

V and J are TRBV28 and TRBJ2-3, with 11 bases lining up with TRBD1. With V trimmed by 2 bases and J by 3 bases, 7 bases remained unmatched. CDR1 MDHEN and CDR2 SYDVKM come from the germline V gene. The CDR3 length is 17 residues. The CDR3 nucleotides read TGTGCCAGCAGTTTAAGGCCCGGACAGGGGGCAACAGATACGCAGTATTTT. This sequence encodes CASSLRPGQGATDTQYF. The complete variable domain, with remaining parts taken from reference TRBV28 and TRBJ2-3, reads DVKVTQSSRYLVKRTGEKVFLECVQDMDHENMFWYRQDPGLGLRLIYFSYDVKMKEKGDIPEGYSVSREKKERFSLILESASTNQTSMYLCASSLRPGQGATDTQYFGPGTRLTVL.

The chain has TRBV5-6 and TRBJ2-7, with 7 bases fitting TRBD1. The V and J ends lost 0 bases and 3 bases, in that order; junction bases with no gene match: 9. CDR3 length: 16 amino acids. Germline-derived CDR1 and CDR2 are SGHDT and YYEEEE. The CDR3 DNA reads as TGTGCCAGCAGCTTGGCCCCCCGACAGGGAAACTACGAGCAGTACTTC. Amino acid sequence: CASSLAPRQGNYEQYF.

This clone has just one count. The chain links TRBV30 to TRBJ1-5, with D possibly TRBD1 on 5 matching bases. The CDR3 runs 13 residues. Germline lookup yields CDR1 GTSNPN and CDR2 SVGIG (reference sequence). The V end was cut by 2 bases, the J end by 3 bases, with 8 bases between. The CDR3 spells CAWSIRDNQPQHF. CDR3 coding DNA: TGTGCCTGGAGTATCAGGGACAATCAGCCCCAGCATTTT.

V is TRBV6-5 and J is TRBJ2-5; 11 bases are shared with TRBD1. The germline CDR1 and CDR2 sequences are MNHEY and SVGAGI. V was clipped by 2 bases and J by 4 bases; unmatched bases: 3. CDR3 length: 15 residues. This CDR3 reads CASSYGGTGGETQYF. DNA for the CDR3: TGTGCCAGCAGTTACGGAGGGACAGGGGGAGAGACCCAGTACTTC.